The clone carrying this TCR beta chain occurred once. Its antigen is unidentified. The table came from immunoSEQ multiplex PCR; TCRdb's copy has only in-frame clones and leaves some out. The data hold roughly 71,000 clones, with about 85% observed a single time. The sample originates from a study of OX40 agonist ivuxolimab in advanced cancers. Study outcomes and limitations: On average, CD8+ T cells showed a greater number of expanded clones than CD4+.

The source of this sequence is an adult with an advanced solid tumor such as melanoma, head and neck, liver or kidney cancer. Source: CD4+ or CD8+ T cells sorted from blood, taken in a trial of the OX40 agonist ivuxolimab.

The CDR3 nucleotides are TGTGCCAGCAGCTTAGGACTAGCGGGAGGGCCAGATACGCAGTATTTT. Amino acid sequence: CASSLGLAGGPDTQYF. The gene calls are TRBV11-1 and TRBJ2-3; the match to TRBD2 covers 14 bases. Germline trimming cut 1 base from V and 4 bases from J; bases unmatched to any gene: 1. The CDR3 is made up of 16 amino acids. Germline V gene sequence: CDR1 SGHAT, CDR2 FQDESV (reference sequence).